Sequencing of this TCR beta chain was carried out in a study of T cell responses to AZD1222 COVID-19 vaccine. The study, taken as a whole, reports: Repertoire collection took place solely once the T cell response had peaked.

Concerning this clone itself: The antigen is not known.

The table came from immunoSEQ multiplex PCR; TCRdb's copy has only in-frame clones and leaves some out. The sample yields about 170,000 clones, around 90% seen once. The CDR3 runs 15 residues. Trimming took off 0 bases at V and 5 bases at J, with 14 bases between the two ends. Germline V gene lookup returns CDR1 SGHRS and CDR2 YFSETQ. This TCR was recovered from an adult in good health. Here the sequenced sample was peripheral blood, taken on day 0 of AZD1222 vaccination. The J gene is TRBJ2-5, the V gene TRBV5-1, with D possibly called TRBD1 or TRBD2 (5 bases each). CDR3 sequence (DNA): TGCGCCAGCAGCTTGGTCGGTTTAGAGGGGGAGACCCAGTACTTC. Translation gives CASSLVGLEGETQYF.